This T cell receptor beta chain appears in the sequencing data of a study of radiotherapy plus CTLA-4 blockade in lung cancer. Study-level background: Objective responses arose in about 17% of patients, and 25% to 35% experienced disease control.

This CDR3 is built from 16 residues. V was cut by 5 bases and J by 7 bases, with 24 bases left in between. CDR1 and CDR2 (germline): SGHAT, FQDESV (reference sequence). Clones were read by immunoSEQ multiplex PCR, and TCRdb kept only the in-frame ones, dropping some. Of 60,000 to 75,000 clones listed, around 76% are singletons. The receptor was derived from a human donor with non-small cell lung cancer whose response to radiotherapy plus ipilimumab could not be evaluated. Some clones in this sample may be carry-over from other donors' samples. The sample was peripheral blood, taken from a patient treated with radiotherapy plus ipilimumab. V usage is TRBV11-1 and J usage is TRBJ2-7; a possible D gene is TRBD2 (7 bases). The CDR3 nucleotides read TGTGCCAGCAGCCAGGTGGACGCGGGGGCCGTTTGGGAGCAGTACTTC. As protein: CASSQVDAGAVWEQYF.